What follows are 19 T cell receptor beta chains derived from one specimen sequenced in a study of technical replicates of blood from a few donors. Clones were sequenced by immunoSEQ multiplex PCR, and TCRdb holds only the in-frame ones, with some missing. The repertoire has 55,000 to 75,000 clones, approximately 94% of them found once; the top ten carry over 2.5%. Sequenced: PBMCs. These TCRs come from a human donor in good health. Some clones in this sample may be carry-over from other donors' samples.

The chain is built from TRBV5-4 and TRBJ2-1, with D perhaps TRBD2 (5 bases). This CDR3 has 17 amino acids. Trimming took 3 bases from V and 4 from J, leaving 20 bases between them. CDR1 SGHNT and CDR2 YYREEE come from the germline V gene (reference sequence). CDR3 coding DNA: TGTGCCAGCAGCTCTACAAATGGACTGACGCCATACAATGAGCAGTTCTTC. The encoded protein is CASSSTNGLTPYNEQFF.

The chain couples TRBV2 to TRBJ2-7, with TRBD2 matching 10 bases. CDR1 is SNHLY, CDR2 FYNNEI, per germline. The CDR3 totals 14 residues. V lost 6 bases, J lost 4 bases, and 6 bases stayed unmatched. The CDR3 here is CASRESSGSYEQYF. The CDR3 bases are TGTGCCAGCAGAGAATCTAGCGGGAGTTACGAGCAGTACTTC. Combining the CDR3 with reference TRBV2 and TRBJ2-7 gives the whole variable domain EPEVTQTPSHQVTQMGQEVILRCVPISNHLYFYWYRQILGQKVEFLVSFYNNEISEKSEIFDDQFSVERPDGSNFTLKIRSTKLEDSAMYFCASRESSGSYEQYFGPGTRLTVT.

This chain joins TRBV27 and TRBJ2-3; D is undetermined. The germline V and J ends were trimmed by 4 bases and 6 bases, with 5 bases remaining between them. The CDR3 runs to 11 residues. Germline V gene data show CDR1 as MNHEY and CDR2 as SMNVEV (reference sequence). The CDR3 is CASSSLDTQYF. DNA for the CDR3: TGTGCCAGCAGTTCTTTGGATACGCAGTATTTT.

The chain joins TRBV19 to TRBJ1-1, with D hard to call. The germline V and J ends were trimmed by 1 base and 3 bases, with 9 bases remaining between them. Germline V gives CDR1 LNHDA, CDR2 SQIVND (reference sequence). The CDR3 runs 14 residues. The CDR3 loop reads CASSIVPRDTEAFF. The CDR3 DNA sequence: TGTGCCAGTAGTATAGTCCCCCGGGACACTGAAGCTTTCTTT.

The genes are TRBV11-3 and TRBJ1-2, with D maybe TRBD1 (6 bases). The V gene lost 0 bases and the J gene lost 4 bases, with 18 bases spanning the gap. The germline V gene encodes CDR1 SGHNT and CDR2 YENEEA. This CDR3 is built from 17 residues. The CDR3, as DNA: TGTGCCAGCAGCTTAGATCCCCGGGGGGCTCGGAGCTATGGCTACACCTTC. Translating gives CASSLDPRGARSYGYTF.

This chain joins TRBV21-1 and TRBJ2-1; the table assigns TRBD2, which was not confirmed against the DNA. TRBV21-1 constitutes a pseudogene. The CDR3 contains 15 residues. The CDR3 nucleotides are TGTGCCAATCCAGGGACTAGCGGGGGGTGTAATGAGCAGTTCTTC. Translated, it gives CANPGTSGGCNEQFF.

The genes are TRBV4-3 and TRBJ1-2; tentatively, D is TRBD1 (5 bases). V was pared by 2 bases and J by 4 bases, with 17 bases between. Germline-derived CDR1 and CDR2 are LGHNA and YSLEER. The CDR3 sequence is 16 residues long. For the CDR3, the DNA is TGCGCCAGCAGCCAATCCTACCGGGGGAGCCTCTATGGCTACACCTTC. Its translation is CASSQSYRGSLYGYTF.

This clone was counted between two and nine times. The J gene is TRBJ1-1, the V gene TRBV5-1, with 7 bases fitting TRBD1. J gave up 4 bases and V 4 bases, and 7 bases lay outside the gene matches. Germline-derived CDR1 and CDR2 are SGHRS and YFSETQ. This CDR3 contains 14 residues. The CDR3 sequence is CASSEQGKGTEAFF. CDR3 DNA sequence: TGCGCCAGCAGCGAACAGGGGAAGGGCACTGAAGCTTTCTTT.

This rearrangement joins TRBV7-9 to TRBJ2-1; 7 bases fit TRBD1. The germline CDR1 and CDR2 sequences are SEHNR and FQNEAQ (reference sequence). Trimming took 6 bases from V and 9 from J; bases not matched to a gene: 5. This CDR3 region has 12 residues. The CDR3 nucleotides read TGTGCCAGCAGTTACAGGGGTGGTGAGCAGTTCTTC. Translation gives CASSYRGGEQFF.

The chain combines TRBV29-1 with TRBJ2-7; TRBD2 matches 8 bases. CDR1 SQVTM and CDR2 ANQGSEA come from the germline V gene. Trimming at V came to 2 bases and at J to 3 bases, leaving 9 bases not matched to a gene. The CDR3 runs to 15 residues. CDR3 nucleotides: TGCAGCGTTGAAAAAGTGTCGGGAGGGAGCTACGAGCAGTACTTC. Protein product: CSVEKVSGGSYEQYF.

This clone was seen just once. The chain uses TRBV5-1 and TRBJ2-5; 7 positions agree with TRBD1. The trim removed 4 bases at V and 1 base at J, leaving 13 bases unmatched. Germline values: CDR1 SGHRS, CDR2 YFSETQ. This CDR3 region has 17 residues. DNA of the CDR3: TGCGCCAGCAGCACCTCCGGGACAGACAAATTCCAAGAGACCCAGTACTTC. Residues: CASSTSGTDKFQETQYF.

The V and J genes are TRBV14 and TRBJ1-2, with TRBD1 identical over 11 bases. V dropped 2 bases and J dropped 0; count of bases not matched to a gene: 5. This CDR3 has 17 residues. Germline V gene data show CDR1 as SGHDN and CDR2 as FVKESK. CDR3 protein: CASSQRDRGAANYGYTF. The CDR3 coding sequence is TGTGCCAGCAGCCAAAGGGACAGGGGGGCAGCTAACTATGGCTACACCTTC.

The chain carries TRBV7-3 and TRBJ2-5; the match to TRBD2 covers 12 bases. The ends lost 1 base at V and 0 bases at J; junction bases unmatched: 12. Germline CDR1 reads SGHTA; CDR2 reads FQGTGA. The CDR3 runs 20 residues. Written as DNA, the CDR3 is TGTGCCAGCAGCTTAAAGCCCGCCGTCACTAGCGGGGGGAACCAAGAGACCCAGTACTTC. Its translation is CASSLKPAVTSGGNQETQYF.

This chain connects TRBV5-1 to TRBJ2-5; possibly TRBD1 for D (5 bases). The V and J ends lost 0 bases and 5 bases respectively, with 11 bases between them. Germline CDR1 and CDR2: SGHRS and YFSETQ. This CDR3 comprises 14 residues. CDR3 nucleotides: TGCGCCAGCAGCTTGGGTGGGGCGAAGGAGACCCAGTACTTC. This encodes CASSLGGAKETQYF.

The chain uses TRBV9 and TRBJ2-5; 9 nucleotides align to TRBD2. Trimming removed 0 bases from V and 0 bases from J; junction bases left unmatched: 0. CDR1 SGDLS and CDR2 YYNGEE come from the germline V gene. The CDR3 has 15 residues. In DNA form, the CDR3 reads TGTGCCAGCAGCGTAGGACTAGCGGACCAAGAGACCCAGTACTTC. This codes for CASSVGLADQETQYF.

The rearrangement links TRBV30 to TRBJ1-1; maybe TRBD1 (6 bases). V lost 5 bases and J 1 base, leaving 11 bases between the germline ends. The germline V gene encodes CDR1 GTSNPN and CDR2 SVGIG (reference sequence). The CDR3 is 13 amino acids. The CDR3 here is CAWEPGENTEAFF. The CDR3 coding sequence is TGTGCCTGGGAACCAGGGGAGAACACTGAAGCTTTCTTT.

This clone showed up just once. CDR3: CASSRAGGGTDTQYF. CDR3 sequence (DNA): TGTGCCAGCAGCCGAGCGGGGGGCGGCACAGATACGCAGTATTTT. This sequence joins TRBV7-9 and TRBJ2-3; TRBD2 matches at 9 bases. This CDR3 region has 15 residues. Germline trimming cut 5 bases from V and 1 base from J; bases unmatched to any gene: 4. Germline assignment: CDR1 SEHNR and CDR2 FQNEAQ (reference sequence).

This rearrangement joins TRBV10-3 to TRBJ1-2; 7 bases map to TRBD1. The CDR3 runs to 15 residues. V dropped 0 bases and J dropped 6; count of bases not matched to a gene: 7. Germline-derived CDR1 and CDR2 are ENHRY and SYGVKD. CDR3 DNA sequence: TGTGCCATCAGTGAGTCGGGGGACAGAGAGGATGGCTACACCTTC. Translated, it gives CAISESGDREDGYTF.

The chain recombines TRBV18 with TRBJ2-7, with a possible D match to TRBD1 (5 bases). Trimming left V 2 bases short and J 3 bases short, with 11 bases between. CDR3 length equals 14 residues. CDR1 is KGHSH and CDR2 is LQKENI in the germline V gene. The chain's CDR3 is CASSPDSWNYEQYF. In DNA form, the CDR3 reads TGTGCCAGCTCACCAGACAGCTGGAACTACGAGCAGTACTTC.